A selection of T cell receptor beta chains follows, all from one sample in a study of cytomegalovirus exposure and HLA in healthy donors. Repertoires were generated with immunoSEQ multiplex PCR, while TCRdb's copy carries only in-frame clones and drops some. The data show about 150,000 clones, with 75% to 80% seen just once and 1.7% held by the top ten. Material: PBMCs. The receptors originated from a woman younger than 45 in good health and CMV-seronegative. CDR3s include the opening cysteine and the closing phenylalanine or tryptophan.

v_call: TRBV5-1; cdr3_aa: CASSANAGGRGTDTQYF
v_call: TRBV5-1; cdr3_aa: CASSLVIGTGGLETQYF
v_call: TRBV19; cdr3_aa: CASQRGSNSPLHF
v_call: TRBV4-1; cdr3_aa: CASSQQGTGLSNYGYTF
v_call: TRBV6-5; cdr3_aa: CASSLLAGSGYGYTF
v_call: TRBV5-6; cdr3_aa: CASSLDWGAGYTF
v_call: TRBV7-2; cdr3_aa: CASSSTGYQPQHF
v_call: TRBV5-1; cdr3_aa: CASSPAGRGNQPQHF
v_call: TRBV19; cdr3_aa: CASSIPRGPNQPQHF
v_call: TRBV7-2; cdr3_aa: CASSLGSTLRTDTQYF
v_call: TRBV27; cdr3_aa: CASSVRDSNQPQHF
v_call: TRBV27; cdr3_aa: CASSFQGAGFNSPLHF
v_call: TRBV28; cdr3_aa: CASSPPGQYGYTF
v_call: TRBV6-5; cdr3_aa: CASSYSRGGGTEAFF
v_call: TRBV25-1; cdr3_aa: CASSVGSLGRVNTEAFF
v_call: TRBV11-2; cdr3_aa: CASSPTTNDWGYTF
v_call: TRBV6-6; cdr3_aa: CASAGRTGGETQYF
v_call: TRBV6-5; cdr3_aa: CASSYSTGWTQYF
v_call: TRBV7-2; cdr3_aa: CASSSALGGGNYGYTF
v_call: TRBV6-5; cdr3_aa: CASSLQGNTGELFF
v_call: TRBV19; cdr3_aa: CASSITVVTEAFF
v_call: TRBV7-8; cdr3_aa: CASSSTAAGNTIYF
v_call: TRBV11-2; cdr3_aa: CASGRGGYTF
v_call: TRBV4-1; cdr3_aa: CASRSPGQGHSPLHF
v_call: TRBV6-5; cdr3_aa: CASSYSLRGSPYEQYF
v_call: TRBV29-1; cdr3_aa: CSGVTGVTEAFF
v_call: TRBV27; cdr3_aa: CASSSVGTKNQPQHF
v_call: TRBV5-5; cdr3_aa: CASSLAWTEGYTF
v_call: TRBV11-2; cdr3_aa: CASSVGLTNEKLFF
v_call: TRBV6-1; cdr3_aa: CASARLTGGDQPQHF
v_call: TRBV6-1; cdr3_aa: CASSGPGTSGGGYNEQFF
v_call: TRBV29-1; cdr3_aa: CSVEDFEAFF
v_call: TRBV2; cdr3_aa: CASSEAGGDSPLHF
v_call: TRBV7-2; cdr3_aa: CASSFSPGYGYTF
v_call: TRBV7-3; cdr3_aa: CASSSSGGAYEQYF
v_call: TRBV15; cdr3_aa: CATSRDRIGPLSGQPQHF
v_call: TRBV5-1; cdr3_aa: CASSIDRSPYEQYF
v_call: TRBV27; cdr3_aa: CASSFPGQGRTEAFF
v_call: TRBV6-1; cdr3_aa: CASSEGLARVAYGYTF
v_call: TRBV15; cdr3_aa: CATSRAGSGANVLTF
v_call: TRBV7-2; cdr3_aa: CASSFGGAGFDEQFF
v_call: TRBV27; cdr3_aa: CASSPIPGHSYEQYF
v_call: TRBV4-1; cdr3_aa: CASSQEDGSTDTQYF
v_call: TRBV5-1; cdr3_aa: CASSLGSDFNQETQYF
v_call: TRBV7-3; cdr3_aa: CASRRGARTGELFF
v_call: TRBV6-5; cdr3_aa: CASSWGQGLGNTIYF
v_call: TRBV7-6; cdr3_aa: CASSHLGVQETQYF
v_call: TRBV7-2; cdr3_aa: CASSGSAGGRETQYF
v_call: TRBV5-1; cdr3_aa: CASSPGQGAYYGYTF
v_call: TRBV20-1; cdr3_aa: CSAPQETQYF
v_call: TRBV5-6; cdr3_aa: CASSLAGGRNTEAFF
v_call: TRBV19; cdr3_aa: CASSPPQGEETQYF
v_call: TRBV4-1; cdr3_aa: CASSQEPAYSNQPQHF
v_call: TRBV6-1; cdr3_aa: CASLRTGGNSPLHF
v_call: TRBV6-5; cdr3_aa: CASSYSGQGTYEQYF
v_call: TRBV20-1; cdr3_aa: CSARKDRQYF
v_call: TRBV2; cdr3_aa: CASSLTGVTGELFF
v_call: TRBV5-1; cdr3_aa: CASSLEAGGGHRHF
v_call: TRBV29-1; cdr3_aa: CSVQWGLNTEAFF
v_call: TRBV19; cdr3_aa: CASNFGTIPTSPTLTGELFF